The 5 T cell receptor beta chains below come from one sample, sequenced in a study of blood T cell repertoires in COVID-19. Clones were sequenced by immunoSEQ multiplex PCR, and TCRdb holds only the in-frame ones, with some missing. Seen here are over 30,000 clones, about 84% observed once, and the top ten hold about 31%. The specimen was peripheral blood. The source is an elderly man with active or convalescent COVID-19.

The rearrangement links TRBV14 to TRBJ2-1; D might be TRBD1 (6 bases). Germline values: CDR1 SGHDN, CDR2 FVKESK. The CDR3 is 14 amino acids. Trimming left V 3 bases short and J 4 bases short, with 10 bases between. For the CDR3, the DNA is TGTGCCAGCAGCCAGGGCAGGGGTTACAATGAGCAGTTCTTC. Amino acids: CASSQGRGYNEQFF.

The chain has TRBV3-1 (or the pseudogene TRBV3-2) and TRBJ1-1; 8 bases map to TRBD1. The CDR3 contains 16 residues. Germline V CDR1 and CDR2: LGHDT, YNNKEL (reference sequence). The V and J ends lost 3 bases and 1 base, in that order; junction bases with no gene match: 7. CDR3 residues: CASSHLTGARNTEAFF. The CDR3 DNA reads TGTGCCAGCAGCCACTTGACAGGGGCGAGGAACACTGAAGCTTTCTTT.

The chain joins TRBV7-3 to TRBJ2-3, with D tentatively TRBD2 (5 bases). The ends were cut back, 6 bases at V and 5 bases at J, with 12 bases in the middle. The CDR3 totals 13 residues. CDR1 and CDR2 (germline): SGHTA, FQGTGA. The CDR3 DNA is TGTGCCAGCAGGCCAGAGGGCCGAGATACGCAGTATTTT. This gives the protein CASRPEGRDTQYF.

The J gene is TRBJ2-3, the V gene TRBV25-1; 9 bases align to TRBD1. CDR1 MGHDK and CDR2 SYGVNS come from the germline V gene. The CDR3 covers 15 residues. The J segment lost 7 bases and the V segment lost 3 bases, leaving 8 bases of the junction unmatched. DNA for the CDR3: TGTGCCAGCAGTGAGCTTGGACAGGGGACGTATACGCAGTATTTT. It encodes CASSELGQGTYTQYF.

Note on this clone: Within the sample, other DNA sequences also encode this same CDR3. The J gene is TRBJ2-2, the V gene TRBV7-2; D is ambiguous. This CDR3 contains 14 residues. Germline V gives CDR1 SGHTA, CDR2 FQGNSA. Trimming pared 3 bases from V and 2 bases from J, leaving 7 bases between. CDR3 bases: TGTGCCAGCAGCTTGGGCGTCAACACCGGGGAGCTGTTTTTT. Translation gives CASSLGVNTGELFF. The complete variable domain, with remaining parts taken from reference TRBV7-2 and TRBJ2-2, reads GAGVSQSPSNKVTEKGKDVELRCDPISGHTALYWYRQSLGQGLEFLIYFQGNSAPDKSGLPSDRFSAERTGGSVSTLTIQRTQQEDSAVYLCASSLGVNTGELFFGEGSRLTVL.